The entry below describes one T cell receptor (beta chain). The antigen it binds to is not known. Base-call qualities are not available, and no considerably larger clone is one nucleotide away. These data are taken from a study of T-cell memory formation after mild COVID-19 (dated by TCRdb to about 2021). Context from the whole study: TCR sequence clusters from the two donors were largely donor specific. Two young, previously healthy adult volunteers, one female and one male, were included in the cohort. In a couple of donors, T-cell clones that expanded and contracted after mild COVID-19 were followed by sequencing TCRalpha and TCRbeta repertoires longitudinally.

The sequencing machine was an Illumina NovaSeq 6000. cDNA libraries for TCRalpha and TCRbeta were prepared by 5'RACE using constant-segment primers, with sample barcodes and unique molecular identifiers added. RNA was extracted from every sample with Trizol reagent. The libraries were amplified in two PCR steps, and the second step added a second sample barcode and Illumina TruSeq adapters. Sequencing of libraries was performed on an Illumina NovaSeq with 2 x 150 bp paired-end reads. The paper's data handling went like this. Reads were demultiplexed and collapsed into UMI-guided consensus sequences with migec v1.2.7. With mixcr v2.1.11, UMI consensuses were aligned to TRA and TRB V and J templates and assembled into clonotypes. A clonotype was counted as expanded or contracted only if both edgeR and NoisET called the change significant, with noise models trained on biological replicates. edgeR calls used a false discovery rate-adjusted p below 0.01 and a log2 fold-change threshold of 1. PCA with hierarchical clustering of max-normalized trajectories of the 1000 most abundant clonotypes was used as exploratory dynamics analysis. The CD4 or CD8 phenotype of responding clones was assigned using the separately sequenced CD4+ and CD8+ repertoires. TCRdb trimmed the raw reads at Q25, called clones with MiXCR and kept productive beta chains. Rows with one shared CDR3 protein collapse into an entry with the most common genes and DNA. The V and J calls and clone size are TCRdb's, not the authors'. The table for this sample lists more than 110,000 distinct CDR3 sequences; under 30% of them were counted only once. The ten biggest clones cover roughly a quarter of the sample.

The junction shows trimming of 3 bases on V and 0 bases on J, plus 32 bases between the germline ends. From its cysteine to its phenylalanine, the CDR3 spans 23 amino acids. The only DNA kept is the CDR3, 69 bases in frame from the first base. The germline V gene sets CDR1 to LGHNA and CDR2 to YSLEER. Broad study findings and their caveats: The study covered only a couple of mild cases, and larger cohorts including severe cases with pre-infection samples were considered necessary. Contracting CD4+ clones appeared mostly in the CM and EM memory subsets, whereas CD8+ clones were enriched in EMRA. Whether the second-wave clones peaking on day 37 were SARS-CoV-2 specific was not confirmed. The detection of some responding clones in pre-infection memory suggests that pre-existing cross-reactive memory T cells joined the SARS-CoV-2 response. Balanced CD4/CD8 phenotypes were observed for clones contracting from day 15 to 85, whereas a bias towards CD4+ was observed for a second wave of clones expanding from day 15 to 37.

Ficoll-Paque density gradient centrifugation was used to isolate PBMCs. The source material was PBMCs or a T cell subset sorted from them (not recorded which). The rearranged segments are TRBV4-3 and TRBJ1-4; there is no confident call for the D gene. The receptor was derived from an adult woman who had mild COVID-19 (a few samples of this study predate the infection). The sample titles of this study are shuffled in the database, so cell type and time point are left out; the donor was told from shared clones. The CDR3 reads as follows: CASSQGRIRDPRGDLSTNEKLFF. The DNA sequence follows: TGCGCCAGCAGCCAGGGCCGTATCCGGGATCCTCGAGGCGACCTATCAACTAATGAAAAACTGTTTTTT.